This entry is about one TCR beta chain. Its antigen remains unidentified. Looked up from germline, CDR1 is PRHDT and CDR2 is FYEKMQ (reference sequence). This CDR3 contains 13 residues. J gave up 7 bases and V 5 bases, and 7 bases lay outside the gene matches. This record comes from a study of CD8 T cells in ankylosing spondylitis. Study-wide results and limits: What seemed typical of ankylosing spondylitis blood was a TCR beta motif built from eight highly homologous variants.

TCRdb fed the 5' RACE reads into MiXCR, producing one record per CDR3 protein. This table holds 700,000 to 1,000,000 distinct CDR3 sequences, about 12% found once. The V call is TRBV13, the J call TRBJ2-5; TRBD1 agrees at 7 bases. Material for sequencing was blood, either unsorted or a sorted T cell fraction (not recorded which). The sequence derives from a male donor with ankylosing spondylitis. The CDR3 nucleotides read TGTGCCAGCAGCCCCGGGACAGCGGTGACCCAGTACTTC. It encodes CASSPGTAVTQYF.